This is a list of T cell receptor beta chains from one sample in a study of blood T cell repertoires in COVID-19. Repertoires were generated with immunoSEQ multiplex PCR, while TCRdb's copy carries only in-frame clones and drops some. The sample lists over 200,000 clones, around four fifths occurring once. Sequencing was carried out using peripheral blood. The receptors derive from a woman in her seventies with active or convalescent COVID-19. The CDR3 runs from the conserved cysteine through the conserved F or W. The D gene is left open where the match is weak. Only some rows state a clone size, as once, few, many or a class for expanded clones.

TRBV5-4,-,TRBJ2-3,-,TGTGCCAGCAGCTTGGGATCCGGTCACACAGATACGCAGTATTTT,CASSLGSGHTDTQYF
TRBV10-3,-,TRBJ2-7,TRBD1,TGTGCCATCAGTGAGTCCGGGACAGGGTCCTACGAGCAGTACTTC,CAISESGTGSYEQYF
TRBV7-8,once,TRBJ2-5,-,TGTGCCAGCAGCTCCATAGAGACCCAGTACTTC,CASSSIETQYF
TRBV6-5,once,TRBJ2-3,TRBD2,TGTGCCAGCACTCTAATTTCCGGGGGGGCAGATACGCAGTATTTT,CASTLISGGADTQYF
TRBV5-1,-,TRBJ2-2,TRBD2,TGCGCCAGCAGACGACTAGCGGGAGACGATGTCGGGGAGCTGTTTTTT,CASRRLAGDDVGELFF
TRBV21-1,-,TRBJ2-4,-,TGTGCCAGCAGCAACAAGCGGGAGCGAGCCAAAAACATTCAGTACTTC,CASSNKRERAKNIQYF
TRBV6-5,-,TRBJ2-1,TRBD2,TGTGCCACCAGACTAGCGGGTCACAATGAGCAGTTCTTC,CATRLAGHNEQFF
TRBV3-1/TRBV3-2,-,TRBJ2-2,TRBD2,TGTGCCAGCAGCCTCGGGAGGGCCCCGAACACCGGGGAGCTGTTTTTT,CASSLGRAPNTGELFF
TRBV24-1,-,TRBJ2-2,TRBD2,TGTGCCACCAGTGATCCTCCGGGTAGCGGGAAGGGCGGGGAGCTGTTTTTT,CATSDPPGSGKGGELFF
TRBV3-1/TRBV3-2,-,TRBJ2-5,-,TGTGCCAGCAGCTTTAAGCCCGGGGTAGAGACCCAGTACTTC,CASSFKPGVETQYF
TRBV5-4,-,TRBJ1-4,-,TGTGCCAGCAGCCGGGGGGGACATACTAATGAAAAACTGTTTTTT,CASSRGGHTNEKLFF